A single sample is the source of the 29 T cell receptor beta chains below, sequenced in a study of response to subunit inactivated influenza vaccine. TCRdb passed the RT-PCR reads through MiXCR, listing each CDR3 protein once. The sample holds about 540,000 distinct CDR3 sequences, under 25% seen once. The same data also contributed to another study, on T cells expressing NK-cell markers. That work adds: 5'RACE template switching with UMIs generated TCR beta cDNA.

This sample comprised CD4+ T cells sorted from PBMCs, obtained approximately 13 days after vaccination. The source is a man in his forties or fifties who received an inactivated influenza vaccine.

The V and J genes are TRBV12-3 or TRBV12-4 and TRBJ2-2; D gene uncertain. This CDR3 contains 14 residues. The V and J ends lost 1 base and 3 bases respectively, with 6 bases between them. The CDR3 loop is CASSLVSYTGELFF. The CDR3 DNA sequence: TGTGCCAGCAGTTTAGTTTCGTACACCGGGGAGCTGTTTTTT.

Only one count was recorded for this clonotype. V is TRBV6-2 or TRBV6-3 and J is TRBJ2-1, with D unclear. V lost 6 bases and J 0 bases, leaving 9 bases between the germline ends. This CDR3 has 14 amino acids. Germline V CDR1 and CDR2: MNHEY, SVGEGT. The CDR3 protein is CASSWSRSYNEQFF. The DNA for the CDR3 is TGTGCCAGCAGCTGGTCCCGCTCCTACAATGAGCAGTTCTTC.

The chain is built from TRBV18 and TRBJ1-1; tentative D call: TRBD1 (5 bases). The CDR3 is made up of 15 amino acids. Germline values: CDR1 KGHSH, CDR2 LQKENI. V lost 10 bases and J lost 0, with 18 bases in between. CDR3 sequence reads: CAILSGGSLNTEAFF. The CDR3 DNA reads TGTGCCATTCTTTCGGGGGGTTCCCTGAACACTGAAGCTTTCTTT.

The chain links TRBV29-1 to TRBJ2-1; TRBD1 agrees at 11 bases. Germline V gene data show CDR1 as SQVTM and CDR2 as ANQGSEA. The CDR3 sequence is 15 residues long. The trim removed 6 bases at V and 4 bases at J, leaving 8 bases unmatched. The CDR3 protein is CSVSLGTGGYNEQFF. The CDR3 DNA reads as TGCAGCGTCAGCCTGGGGACAGGGGGATACAATGAGCAGTTCTTC.

This clonotype has more than one count but fewer than ten. The chain uses TRBV12-3 or TRBV12-4 and TRBJ1-6; tentative D call: TRBD1 (6 bases). CDR3 length: 12 residues. V lost 7 bases and J 7 bases, leaving 8 bases between the germline ends. This CDR3 reads CASKGVNSPLHF. The CDR3 bases are TGTGCCAGCAAGGGGGTGAATTCACCCCTCCACTTT.

The rearrangement links TRBV11-3 to TRBJ2-3; D ambiguous. V was cut by 5 bases and J by 6 bases, with 12 bases left in between. The germline V gene encodes CDR1 SGHNT and CDR2 YENEEA. The CDR3 covers 13 residues. CDR3 bases: TGTGCCAGCAGCCGTGGGCCTGGGGATACGCAGTATTTT. Protein sequence: CASSRGPGDTQYF.

This clonotype was detected only a few times. The rearrangement links TRBV9 to TRBJ2-1; TRBD2 might be the D (6 bases). V dropped 0 bases and J dropped 0 bases, with 10 bases sitting between them. This CDR3 is 16 amino acids long. Looked up from germline, CDR1 is SGDLS and CDR2 is YYNGEE. The CDR3 loop reads CASSVAVSGSYNEQFF. The CDR3 DNA is TGTGCCAGCAGCGTAGCAGTTAGCGGCTCCTACAATGAGCAGTTCTTC.

J is TRBJ1-2 and V is TRBV4-1; 7 nucleotides match TRBD1. This CDR3 comprises 16 residues. J lost 0 bases, V lost 3 bases, and 7 bases had no gene match. The germline CDR1 and CDR2 sequences are MGHRA and YSYEKL. In nucleotides, the CDR3 is TGCGCCAGCAGCCACCAAGGGACAGAAGCTAACTATGGCTACACCTTC. It specifies CASSHQGTEANYGYTF.

The chain combines TRBV12-3 or TRBV12-4 with TRBJ2-5, with 15 bases identical to TRBD2. Unmatched junction bases numbered 6, after V lost 8 bases and J lost 2 bases. The CDR3 is 16 amino acids. The CDR3 loop is CASAGLAGGRQETQYF. The CDR3, as DNA: TGTGCCAGCGCCGGACTAGCGGGGGGGAGGCAAGAGACCCAGTACTTC.

The chain couples TRBV7-2 to TRBJ2-3; tentatively, D is TRBD2 (5 bases). This CDR3 has 15 amino acids. The ends were cut back, 2 bases at V and 2 bases at J, with 11 bases in the middle. CDR1 is SGHTA and CDR2 is FQGNSA in the germline V gene. Here the CDR3 reads CASSLNGDNTDTQYF. The CDR3 DNA sequence: TGTGCCAGCAGCTTAAACGGGGATAACACAGATACGCAGTATTTT.

This clonotype has a count of ten or more. In DNA, the CDR3 is TGTGCCAGCAGCTCGCAACAGGACTTCTCTGGAAACACCATATATTTT. It translates to CASSSQQDFSGNTIYF. The chain joins TRBV5-6 to TRBJ1-3, with D possibly matching TRBD1 (5 bases). CDR3 length: 16 residues. CDR1 and CDR2 from the germline V gene are SGHDT and YYEEEE. The V and J ends lost 3 bases and 0 bases respectively, with 13 bases between them.

This clonotype has just a few counts. The CDR3 sequence is CSERVLDINTGELFF. CDR3 DNA: TGCAGCGAGCGGGTTCTCGACATTAACACCGGGGAGCTGTTTTTT. The genes are TRBV20-1 and TRBJ2-2, with D possibly being TRBD2 (6 bases). The CDR3 covers 15 residues. Germline CDR1 is DFQATT and CDR2 is SNEGSKA (reference sequence).

The CDR3 bases are TGTGCCAGCAGCCCAAAAGGACGTTACTCCACCGGGGAGCTGTTTTTT. Translation: CASSPKGRYSTGELFF. The chain employs TRBV7-9 and TRBJ2-2, with D unresolved. The V gene's germline CDR1 is SEHNR and CDR2 FQNEAQ (reference sequence). CDR3 length: 16 amino acids. V dropped 5 bases and J dropped 4 bases, with 17 bases sitting between them.

This clonotype has just a few counts. V gene TRBV15 combines with J gene TRBJ2-5; D possibly uses TRBD1 or TRBD2 (5 bases each). The germline V gene has CDR1 LNHNV and CDR2 YYDKDF (reference sequence). V was cut by 0 bases and J by 3 bases, with 17 bases left in between. There are 17 residues in the CDR3. CDR3 residues: CATSREREFGGKETQYF. The CDR3, as DNA: TGTGCCACCAGCAGAGAAAGGGAGTTTGGGGGAAAAGAGACCCAGTACTTC.

This clonotype was observed at least ten times. The chain uses TRBV20-1 and TRBJ1-1; a possible D gene is TRBD1 (5 bases). Germline-derived CDR1 and CDR2 are DFQATT and SNEGSKA (reference sequence). The ends were cut back, 3 bases at V and 6 bases at J, with 11 bases in the middle. The CDR3 extends over 12 amino acids. DNA for the CDR3: TGCAGTGCTAGGGGCCAGGGATCTGAAGCTTTCTTT. It translates to CSARGQGSEAFF.

J is TRBJ2-1 and V is TRBV5-1; D possibly corresponds to TRBD1 (6 bases). Deletions cut 1 base from V and 7 bases from J, with 12 bases between. The germline gives CDR1 SGHRS, CDR2 YFSETQ. The CDR3 has 14 amino acids. The CDR3 DNA reads as TGCGCCAGCAGCTTGTCCAGGGGCCGTAATGAGCAGTTCTTC. This sequence encodes CASSLSRGRNEQFF.

V and J are TRBV3-1 and TRBJ1-2; D may be TRBD1 (5 bases). Looked up from germline, CDR1 is LGHDT and CDR2 is YNNKEL (reference sequence). The CDR3 length is 15 residues. V lost 0 bases and J 4 bases, leaving 12 bases between the germline ends. The CDR3 DNA is TGTGCCAGCAGCCAAGATTCCCAGGGCCCCTATGGCTACACCTTC. Translated: CASSQDSQGPYGYTF.

This clonotype was seen many times. V usage is TRBV19 and J usage is TRBJ1-2; 9 bases agree with TRBD1. The germline V gene has CDR1 LNHDA and CDR2 SQIVND (reference sequence). The V and J ends lost 0 bases and 6 bases, in that order; junction bases with no gene match: 8. This CDR3 region has 16 residues. CDR3 nucleotide sequence: TGTGCCAGTAGTATAGACTGGACAGGGGATCAGGATGGCTACACCTTC. Translated: CASSIDWTGDQDGYTF.

The chain has TRBV7-9 and TRBJ2-7; D is possibly TRBD1 (6 bases). Germline assignment: CDR1 SEHNR and CDR2 FQNEAQ (reference sequence). The CDR3 spans 17 residues. V shed 6 bases and J shed 5 bases, with 26 bases lying between them. The CDR3 region is CASRRSGTRQATHEQYF. The CDR3, as DNA: TGTGCCAGCAGGCGGAGTGGAACCCGACAGGCCACCCACGAGCAGTACTTC.

The V gene is TRBV5-1, the J gene TRBJ1-1; no clear D gene. V was trimmed by 1 base and J by 3 bases, leaving 10 bases between them. The CDR3 is 14 residues long. Germline CDR1 reads SGHRS; CDR2 reads YFSETQ. Here the CDR3 DNA reads TGCGCCAGCAGCTTGTTCTCGGTGGACACTGAAGCTTTCTTT. It encodes CASSLFSVDTEAFF.

This clonotype came up a few times. CDR3 nucleotides: TGCGCCAGCAGTCCTTATGGGGGGCCGGAGCCCCAGCATTTT. Translated: CASSPYGGPEPQHF. The rearrangement joins TRBV5-1 to TRBJ1-5; D is perhaps TRBD1 (6 bases). CDR1 and CDR2 from the germline V gene are SGHRS and YFSETQ. CDR3 size: 14 residues. The germline V and J ends were trimmed by 5 bases and 8 bases, with 17 bases remaining between them.

This clonotype has only a few counts. This chain links TRBV2 with TRBJ2-7; unclear D gene. The V end was cut by 6 bases, the J end by 2 bases, with 8 bases between. Per the germline V gene, CDR1 is SNHLY and CDR2 is FYNNEI. CDR3 length equals 12 residues. The CDR3 nucleotides read TGTGCCAGCAGCGGAGTTGCCTACGAGCAGTACTTC. This encodes CASSGVAYEQYF. The variable domain in full, with the rest retrieved from reference TRBV2 and TRBJ2-7, is EPEVTQTPSHQVTQMGQEVILRCVPISNHLYFYWYRQILGQKVEFLVSFYNNEISEKSEIFDDQFSVERPDGSNFTLKIRSTKLEDSAMYFCASSGVAYEQYFGPGTRLTVT.

This clonotype was observed a handful of times. The chain has TRBV27 and TRBJ1-5; D perhaps matches TRBD1 (6 bases). Germline V gene lookup returns CDR1 MNHEY and CDR2 SMNVEV (reference sequence). This CDR3 has 16 residues. Trimming took 2 bases from V and 6 from J, leaving 17 bases between them. CDR3 DNA sequence: TGTGCCAGCAGTTTAGAGGGGGGGCAGGTGAGTCAGCCCCAGCATTTT. Its translation is CASSLEGGQVSQPQHF.

As for this clonotype: A junction end diverges from the germline sequence, so it may reflect a read error. V and J are TRBV12-3 or TRBV12-4 and TRBJ2-7; no firm D call. This CDR3 is built from 14 residues. The CDR3 protein is CASTLRQNSYEQYF. CDR3 coding DNA: TGTGCCAGCACTTTACGTCAGAACTCCTACGAGCAGTACTTC.

This clonotype was seen only a few times. The gene calls are TRBV6-6 and TRBJ1-5, with D possibly matching TRBD1 (5 bases). This CDR3 spans 12 amino acids. Germline CDR1 reads MNHNY; CDR2 reads SVGAGI (reference sequence). Trimming cost V 6 bases and J 8 bases, with 11 bases left between them. This CDR3 is CASSDSAEPQHF. CDR3 bases: TGTGCCAGCAGCGACAGTGCCGAGCCCCAGCATTTT.

This clonotype showed up many times. V gene TRBV12-3 or TRBV12-4 combines with J gene TRBJ2-7; possible D gene TRBD1, 6 bases. V lost 5 bases to trimming and J lost 3 bases, with 11 bases between them. CDR3 length: 13 amino acids. CDR3 residues: CASSAGAVYEQYF. Here the CDR3 DNA reads TGTGCCAGCAGTGCAGGGGCGGTCTACGAGCAGTACTTC.

The V and J genes are TRBV20-1 and TRBJ2-3, with TRBD2 as a possible D gene (6 bases). V lost 5 bases, J lost 1 base, and 10 bases lay in between. CDR3 length: 13 residues. Germline CDR1 DFQATT, CDR2 SNEGSKA (reference sequence). The CDR3 nucleotides read TGCAGTGCTGCCCCGGGGGGCACAGATACGCAGTATTTT. This gives the protein CSAAPGGTDTQYF.

This clonotype occurred many times. The chain employs TRBV6-2 or TRBV6-3 and TRBJ1-5, with D unresolved. The CDR3 length is 13 residues. Trimming left V 7 bases short and J 2 bases short, with 9 bases between. CDR1 is MNHEY, CDR2 SVGEGT, per germline. For the CDR3, the DNA is TGTGCCAGCACCGACGGGGGCAATCAGCCCCAGCATTTT. Its protein product is CASTDGGNQPQHF.

The J gene is TRBJ2-1, the V gene TRBV2, with 7 bases fitting TRBD2. The CDR3 runs 13 residues. Trimming took 2 bases from V and 10 from J; bases not matched to a gene: 5. CDR1 and CDR2 (germline): SNHLY, FYNNEI. CDR3 in amino acids: CASSERGVGEQFF. The CDR3 coding sequence is TGTGCCAGCAGTGAACGGGGGGTAGGGGAGCAGTTCTTC.